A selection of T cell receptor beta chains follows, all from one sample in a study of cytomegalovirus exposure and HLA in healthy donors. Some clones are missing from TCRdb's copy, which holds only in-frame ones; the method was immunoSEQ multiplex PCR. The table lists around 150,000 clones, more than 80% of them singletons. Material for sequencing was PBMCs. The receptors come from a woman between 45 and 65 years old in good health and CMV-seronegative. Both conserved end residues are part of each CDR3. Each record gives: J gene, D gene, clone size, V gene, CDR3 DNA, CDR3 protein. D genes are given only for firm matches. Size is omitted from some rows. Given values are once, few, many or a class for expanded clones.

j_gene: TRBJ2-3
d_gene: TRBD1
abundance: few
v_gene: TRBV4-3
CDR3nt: TGCGCCAGCAGCCCCGGGACAGGGGTCACAGATACGCAGTATTTT
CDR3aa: CASSPGTGVTDTQYF

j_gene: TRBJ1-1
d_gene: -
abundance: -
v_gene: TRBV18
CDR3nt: TGTGCCACCGTGACAGGAGATAGGGCCAGGAACACTGAAGCTTTCTTT
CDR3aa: CATVTGDRARNTEAFF

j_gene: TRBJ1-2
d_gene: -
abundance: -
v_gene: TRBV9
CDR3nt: TGTGCCAGCACCCCCAGGGGCTCGGTAGGAAACTATGGCTACACCTTC
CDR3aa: CASTPRGSVGNYGYTF

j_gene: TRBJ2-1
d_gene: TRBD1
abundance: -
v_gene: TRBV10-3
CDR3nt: TGTGCCATCAGTGAGTCTACGACAGGGGGTAATGAGCAGTTCTTC
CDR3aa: CAISESTTGGNEQFF

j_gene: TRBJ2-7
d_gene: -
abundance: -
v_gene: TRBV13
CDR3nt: TGTGCCAGCAGCTTAGGCCGGGGAGTAAGTCGTTACGAGCAGTACTTC
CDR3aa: CASSLGRGVSRYEQYF

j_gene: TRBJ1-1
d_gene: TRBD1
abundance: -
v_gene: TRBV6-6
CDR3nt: TGTGCCAGCAGAACCGGGACAGGGCGGTCCTGGGCTTTCTTT
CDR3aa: CASRTGTGRSWAFF

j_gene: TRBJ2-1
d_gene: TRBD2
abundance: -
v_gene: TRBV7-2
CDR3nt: TGTGCCAGCAGCTTAGTTGCGGGAGGGCCTTTAGGCAATGAGCAGTTCTTC
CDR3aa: CASSLVAGGPLGNEQFF

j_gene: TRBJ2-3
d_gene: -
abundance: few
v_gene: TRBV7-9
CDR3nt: TGTGCCAGCGGAATAGCGGATACGCAGTATTTT
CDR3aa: CASGIADTQYF

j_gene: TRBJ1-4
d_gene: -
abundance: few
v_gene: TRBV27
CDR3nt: TGTGCCAGCAGCTACGCCGGAGTAAATGAAAAACTGTTTTTT
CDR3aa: CASSYAGVNEKLFF

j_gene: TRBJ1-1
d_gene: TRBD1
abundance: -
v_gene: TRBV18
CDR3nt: TGTGCCAGCTCAGCTCAACAGGGGAGGACTGAAGCTTTCTTT
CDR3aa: CASSAQQGRTEAFF

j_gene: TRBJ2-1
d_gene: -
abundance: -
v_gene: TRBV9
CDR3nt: TGTGCCAGCGCGGCCGGAAATGAGCAGTTCTTC
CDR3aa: CASAAGNEQFF

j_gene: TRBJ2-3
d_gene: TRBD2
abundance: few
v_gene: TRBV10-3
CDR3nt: TGTGCCATCAGTGAGTCCGGGCGGGGGGCCACAGATACGCAGTATTTT
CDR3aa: CAISESGRGATDTQYF

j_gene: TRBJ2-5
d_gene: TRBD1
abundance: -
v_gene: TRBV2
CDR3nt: TGTGCCAGCAGCCACAGGACAGGGGGCGAGACCCAGTACTTC
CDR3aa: CASSHRTGGETQYF

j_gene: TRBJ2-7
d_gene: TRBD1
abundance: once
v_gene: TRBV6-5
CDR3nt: TGTGCCAGCAGTTCCCGACAGGGGATAGTCTACGAGCAGTACTTC
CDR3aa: CASSSRQGIVYEQYF

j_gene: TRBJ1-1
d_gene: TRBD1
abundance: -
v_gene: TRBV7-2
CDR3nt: TGTGCCAGCAGCTCCGGACAGGGGGTTGTGAACACTGAAGCTTTCTTT
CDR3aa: CASSSGQGVVNTEAFF

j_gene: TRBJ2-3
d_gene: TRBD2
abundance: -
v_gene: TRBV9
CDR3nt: TGTGCCAGCAGCGTAGGGTCGGGCGGGGGGGGCACAGATACGCAGTATTTT
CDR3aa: CASSVGSGGGGTDTQYF

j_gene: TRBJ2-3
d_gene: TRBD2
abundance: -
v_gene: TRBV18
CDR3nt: TGTGCCAGCTCACCCGGCGGCCTAGCGGGGGGCCACCATCCAGATACGCAGTATTTT
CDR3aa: CASSPGGLAGGHHPDTQYF

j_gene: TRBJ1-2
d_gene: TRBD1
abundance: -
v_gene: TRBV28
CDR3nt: TGTGCCAGCAGTTTGAAGGGGGCCTATGGCTACACCTTC
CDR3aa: CASSLKGAYGYTF

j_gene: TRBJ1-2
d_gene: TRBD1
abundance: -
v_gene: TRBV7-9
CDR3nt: TGTGCCAGCAGCTCTTCAGACAGGGGTTATGGCTACACCTTC
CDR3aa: CASSSSDRGYGYTF

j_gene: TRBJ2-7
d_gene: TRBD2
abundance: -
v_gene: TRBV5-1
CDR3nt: TGCGCCAGCACGGCGGGAGGCCTACCCTACGAGCAGTACTTC
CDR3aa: CASTAGGLPYEQYF

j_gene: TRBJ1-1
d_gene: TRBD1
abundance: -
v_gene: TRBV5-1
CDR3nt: TGCGCCAGCAGCCCAGAGACAGGGGACCGTGAAGCTTTCTTT
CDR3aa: CASSPETGDREAFF

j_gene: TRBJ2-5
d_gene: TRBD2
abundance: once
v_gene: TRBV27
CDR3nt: TGTGCCAGCAGTTTATCGGCCAGAGGAGCGGGAGAAGAGACCCAGTACTTC
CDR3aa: CASSLSARGAGEETQYF

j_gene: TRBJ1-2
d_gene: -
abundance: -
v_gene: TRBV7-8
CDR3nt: TGTGCCAGCAGCCCCGGTAGCGGGACGGTTAACTATGGCTACACCTTC
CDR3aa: CASSPGSGTVNYGYTF

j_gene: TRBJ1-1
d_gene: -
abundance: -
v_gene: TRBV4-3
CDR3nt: TGCGCCAGCAGCCAAGTCGGGATCCTAGAAGCTTTCTTT
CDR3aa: CASSQVGILEAFF

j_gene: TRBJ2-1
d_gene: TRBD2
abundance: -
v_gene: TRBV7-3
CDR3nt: TGTGCCAGCAGCTTGACTAGCGGGGGGGCTAGTGACAATGAGCAGTTCTTC
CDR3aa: CASSLTSGGASDNEQFF

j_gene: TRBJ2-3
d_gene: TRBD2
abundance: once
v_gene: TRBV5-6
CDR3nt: TGTGCCAGCAGCGTCTTAGCGGGGGGGCCTAAGGATACGCAGTATTTT
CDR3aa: CASSVLAGGPKDTQYF

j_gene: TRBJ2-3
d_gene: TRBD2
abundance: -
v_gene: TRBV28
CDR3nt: TGTGCCAGCAGTCCTAGCGGGAGCGATACAGATACGCAGTATTTT
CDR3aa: CASSPSGSDTDTQYF

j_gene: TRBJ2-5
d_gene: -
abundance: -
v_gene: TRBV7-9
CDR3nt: TGTGCCAGCAGCTTCGGTTACGGGGAGTCTAGGGAGACCCAGTACTTC
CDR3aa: CASSFGYGESRETQYF

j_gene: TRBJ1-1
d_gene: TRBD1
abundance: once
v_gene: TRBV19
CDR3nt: TGTGCCAGTAGTCCCCAGGGGGCGCATGACACTGAAGCTTTCTTT
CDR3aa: CASSPQGAHDTEAFF

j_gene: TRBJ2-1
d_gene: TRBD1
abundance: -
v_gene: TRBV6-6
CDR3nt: TGTGCCAGCAGTTATGGACAGGGGTCCCACAATGAGCAGTTCTTC
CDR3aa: CASSYGQGSHNEQFF

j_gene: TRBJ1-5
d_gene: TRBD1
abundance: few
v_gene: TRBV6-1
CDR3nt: TGTGCCAGCAGTGGACAGGGAGGCCGTCAGCCCCAGCATTTT
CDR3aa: CASSGQGGRQPQHF

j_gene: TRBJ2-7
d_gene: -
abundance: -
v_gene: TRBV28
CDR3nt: TGTGCCAGCAGTCCCGGGACTCCTCCCTACGAGCAGTACTTC
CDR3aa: CASSPGTPPYEQYF

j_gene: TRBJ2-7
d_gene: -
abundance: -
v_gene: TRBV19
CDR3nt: TGTGCCAGTAGTTTGGCAGCTCGGACTATTTCCGAGCAGTACTTC
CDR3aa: CASSLAARTISEQYF

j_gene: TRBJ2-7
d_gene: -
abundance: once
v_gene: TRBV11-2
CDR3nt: TGTGCCAGCAGCTTCCTCCGGTCGGGCTCCTACGAGCAGTACTTC
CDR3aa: CASSFLRSGSYEQYF

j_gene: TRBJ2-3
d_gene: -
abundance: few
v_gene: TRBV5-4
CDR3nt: TGTGCCAGCAGCCAAACCCAGATGATCACAGATACGCAGTATTTT
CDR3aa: CASSQTQMITDTQYF

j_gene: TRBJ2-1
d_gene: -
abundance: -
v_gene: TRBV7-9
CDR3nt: TGTGCCAGCAGCCCTGAGGGCGTTGAGCAGTTCTTC
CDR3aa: CASSPEGVEQFF

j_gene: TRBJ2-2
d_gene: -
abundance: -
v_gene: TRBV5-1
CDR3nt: TGCGCCAGCAGCTTGGTGGGAGACCCGAACACCGGGGAGCTGTTTTTT
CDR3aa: CASSLVGDPNTGELFF

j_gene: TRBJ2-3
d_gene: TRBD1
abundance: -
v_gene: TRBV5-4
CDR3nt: TGTGCCAGCAGCATTCGACAGGGGACGACAGATACGCAGTATTTT
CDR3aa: CASSIRQGTTDTQYF

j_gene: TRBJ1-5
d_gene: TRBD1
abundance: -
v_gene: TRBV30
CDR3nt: TGTGCCTGGAGTTTCCGACAGGGAGATCAGCCCCAGCATTTT
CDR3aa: CAWSFRQGDQPQHF

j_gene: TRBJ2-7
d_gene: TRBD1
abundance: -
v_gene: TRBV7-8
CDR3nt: TGTGCCAGCAGCTTAGAGGCAGGGGGATACCGGTCCTACGAGCAGTACTTC
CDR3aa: CASSLEAGGYRSYEQYF

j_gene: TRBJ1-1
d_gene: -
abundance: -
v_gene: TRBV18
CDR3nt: TGTGCCAGCTCACCCCTAGTCCAGGGCACTGAAGCTTTCTTT
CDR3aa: CASSPLVQGTEAFF

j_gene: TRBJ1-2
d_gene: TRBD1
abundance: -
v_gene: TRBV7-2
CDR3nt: TGTGCCAGCAGCTTATCACAGGGGGGGGGCTATGGCTACACCTTC
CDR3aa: CASSLSQGGGYGYTF

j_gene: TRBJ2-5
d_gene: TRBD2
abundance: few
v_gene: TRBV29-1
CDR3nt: TGCAGCGTTGGAGCGGGAGGTGAAGAGACCCAGTACTTC
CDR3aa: CSVGAGGEETQYF

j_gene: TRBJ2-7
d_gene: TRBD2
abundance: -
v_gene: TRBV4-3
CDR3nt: TGCGCCAGCAGCCAAGATCTCGGGGGGGTCCGGGACGAGCAGTACTTC
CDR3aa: CASSQDLGGVRDEQYF

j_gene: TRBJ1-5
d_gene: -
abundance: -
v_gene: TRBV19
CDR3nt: TGTGCCAGTGACAGAGCATATAGCAATCAGCCCCAGCATTTT
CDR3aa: CASDRAYSNQPQHF

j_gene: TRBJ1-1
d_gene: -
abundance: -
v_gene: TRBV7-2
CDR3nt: TGTGCCAGCAGCTTAGCGCCTGGGGAGTTGAACACTGAAGCTTTCTTT
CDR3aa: CASSLAPGELNTEAFF

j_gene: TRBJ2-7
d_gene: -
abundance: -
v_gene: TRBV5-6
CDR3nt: TGTGCCAGCAGCACCGGGACATCATCAGGGCAGTACTTC
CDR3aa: CASSTGTSSGQYF

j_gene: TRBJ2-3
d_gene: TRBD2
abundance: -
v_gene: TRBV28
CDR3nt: TGTGCCAGCAGTCCGATGGGACTAGCTGCTAGCACAGATACGCAGTATTTT
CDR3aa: CASSPMGLAASTDTQYF

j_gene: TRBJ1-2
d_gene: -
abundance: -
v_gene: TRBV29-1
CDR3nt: TGCAGCGTTGAGGTTCCGGAGAACTATGGCTACACCTTC
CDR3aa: CSVEVPENYGYTF